The 5 T cell receptor beta chains given below trace back to one sample, sequenced in a study of a mutant IDH1 vaccine in newly diagnosed glioma. Profiled with immunoSEQ multiplex PCR; TCRdb holds only in-frame clones, not every one. Of tens of thousands of clones in the sample, 81% were seen once. Time point reported: week 47, end of study. What each vaccine dose contained was 300 ug of mutant IDH1 20-mer peptide, accompanied by topical imiquimod. The antigens these receptors bind are not known. The sequenced sample was PBMCs, obtained from a glioma patient whose treatment included an IDH1 peptide vaccine. Source of these receptors: a middle-aged man with glioma.

In its sample, this clone was seen once. V and J are TRBV30 and TRBJ1-6; weak D call: TRBD1 (6 bases). Germline CDR1 is GTSNPN and CDR2 is SVGIG (reference sequence). The CDR3 is 14 residues long. Trimming cost V 8 bases and J 5 bases, with 16 bases left between them. The CDR3 DNA sequence: TGTGCCCGGGGACATAAAGCCGATAATTCACCCCTCCACTTT. Translation: CARGHKADNSPLHF.

The chain has TRBV4-2 and TRBJ1-1; 10 bases agree with TRBD1. Losses at the gene ends were 4 bases for V and 6 bases for J; bases not matched to a gene: 8. This CDR3 comprises 15 residues. In germline, CDR1 is LGHNA, CDR2 YNFKEQ. The CDR3 DNA is TGTGCCAGCAGCCCAGGACAGGGGGTGAGTTCTGAAGCTTTCTTT. It is translated as CASSPGQGVSSEAFF.

The chain recombines TRBV10-2 with TRBJ2-5; TRBD2 matches at 14 bases. Germline V gives CDR1 WSHSY, CDR2 SAAADI. The CDR3 runs to 18 residues. Germline trimming cut 0 bases from V and 4 bases from J; bases unmatched to any gene: 7. As DNA, the CDR3 is TGCGCCAGCAGTGAGTCGGGACTAGCGGGGGTCATAGGAGAGACCCAGTACTTC. Translation: CASSESGLAGVIGETQYF.

The rearrangement links TRBV7-2 to TRBJ2-7, with 8 bases identical to TRBD2. V was clipped by 4 bases and J by 2 bases; unmatched bases: 4. Germline CDR1 SGHTA, CDR2 FQGNSA. This CDR3 contains 14 residues. In nucleotides, the CDR3 is TGTGCCAGCAGCTCCCGGGGGGGACCCTACGAGCAGTACTTC. Translated: CASSSRGGPYEQYF.

The chain is built from TRBV5-4 and TRBJ2-6, with D unclear. V dropped 4 bases and J dropped 0 bases, with 11 bases sitting between them. Germline CDR1 SGHNT, CDR2 YYREEE (reference sequence). The length of the CDR3 is 16 residues. The CDR3 spells CASSPTTGSGANVLTF. The CDR3 bases are TGTGCCAGCAGCCCAACAACCGGCTCTGGGGCCAACGTCCTGACTTTC.